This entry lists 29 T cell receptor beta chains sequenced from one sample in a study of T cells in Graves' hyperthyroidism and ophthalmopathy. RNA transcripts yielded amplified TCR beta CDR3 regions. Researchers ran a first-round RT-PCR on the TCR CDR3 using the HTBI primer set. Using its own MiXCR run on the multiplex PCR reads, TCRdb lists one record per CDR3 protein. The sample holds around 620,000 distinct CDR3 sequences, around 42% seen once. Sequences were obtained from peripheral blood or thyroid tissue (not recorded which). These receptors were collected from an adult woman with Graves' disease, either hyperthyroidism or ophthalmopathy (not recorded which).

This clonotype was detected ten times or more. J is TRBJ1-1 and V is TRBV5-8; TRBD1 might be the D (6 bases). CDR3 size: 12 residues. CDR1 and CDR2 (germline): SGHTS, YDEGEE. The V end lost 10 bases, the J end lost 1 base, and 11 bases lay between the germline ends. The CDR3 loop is CAGGAQNTEAFF. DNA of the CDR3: TGTGCCGGGGGGGCGCAGAACACTGAAGCTTTCTTT.

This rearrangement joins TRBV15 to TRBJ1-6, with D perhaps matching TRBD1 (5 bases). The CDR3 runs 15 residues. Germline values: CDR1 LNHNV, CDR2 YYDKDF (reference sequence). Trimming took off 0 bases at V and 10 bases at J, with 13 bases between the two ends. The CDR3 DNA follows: TGTGCCACCAGCAGAGAAGGCAGGGAGAACTCACCCCTCCACTTT. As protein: CATSREGRENSPLHF.

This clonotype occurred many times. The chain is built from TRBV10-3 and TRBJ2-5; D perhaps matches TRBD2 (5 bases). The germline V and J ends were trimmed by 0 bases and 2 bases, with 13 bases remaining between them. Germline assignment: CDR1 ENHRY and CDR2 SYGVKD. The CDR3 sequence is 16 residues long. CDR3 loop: CAISESTRQLQETQYF. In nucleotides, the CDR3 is TGTGCCATCAGTGAGTCTACTAGGCAGCTACAAGAGACCCAGTACTTC.

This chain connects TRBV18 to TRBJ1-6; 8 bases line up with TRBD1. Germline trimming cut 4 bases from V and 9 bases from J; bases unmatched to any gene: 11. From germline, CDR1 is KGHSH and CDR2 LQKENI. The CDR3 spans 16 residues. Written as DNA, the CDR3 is TGTGCCAGCTCACGCCGTTCGACAGGGGCAACTTCACCCCTCCACTTT. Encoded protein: CASSRRSTGATSPLHF.

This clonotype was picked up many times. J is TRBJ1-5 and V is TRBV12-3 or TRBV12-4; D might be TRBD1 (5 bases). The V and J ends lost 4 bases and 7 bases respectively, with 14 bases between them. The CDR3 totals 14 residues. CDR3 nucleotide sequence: TGTGCCAGCAGTTACGACAGAGTGGAGCAGCCCCAGCATTTT. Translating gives CASSYDRVEQPQHF.

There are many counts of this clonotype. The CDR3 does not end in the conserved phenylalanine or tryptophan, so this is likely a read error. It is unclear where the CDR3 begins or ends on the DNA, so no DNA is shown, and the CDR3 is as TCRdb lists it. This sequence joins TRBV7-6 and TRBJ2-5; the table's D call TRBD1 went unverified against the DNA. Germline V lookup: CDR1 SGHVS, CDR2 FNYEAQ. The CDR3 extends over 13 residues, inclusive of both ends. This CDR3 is CASSLVLPGPTNT.

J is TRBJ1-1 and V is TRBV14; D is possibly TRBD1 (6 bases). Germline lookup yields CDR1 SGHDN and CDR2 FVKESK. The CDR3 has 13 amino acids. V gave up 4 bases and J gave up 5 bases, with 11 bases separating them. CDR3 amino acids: CASSRSGVTEAFF. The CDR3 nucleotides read TGTGCCAGCAGCCGATCAGGGGTGACTGAAGCTTTCTTT.

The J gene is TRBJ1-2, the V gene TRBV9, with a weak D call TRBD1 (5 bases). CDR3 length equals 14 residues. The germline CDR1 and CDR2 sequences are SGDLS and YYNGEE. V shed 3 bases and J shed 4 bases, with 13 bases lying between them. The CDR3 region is CASSGQRGPYGYTF. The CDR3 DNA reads TGTGCCAGCAGCGGACAGAGGGGACCCTATGGCTACACCTTC.

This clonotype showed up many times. The CDR3 DNA reads as TGTGCCATCAGTGAGCTAATAGGGTCTGAAGCTTTCTTT. It yields the protein CAISELIGSEAFF. The V gene is TRBV10-3, the J gene TRBJ1-1, with D unresolved. This CDR3 is 13 amino acids long. Germline V lookup: CDR1 ENHRY, CDR2 SYGVKD. The V gene lost 2 bases and the J gene lost 6 bases, with 10 bases spanning the gap.

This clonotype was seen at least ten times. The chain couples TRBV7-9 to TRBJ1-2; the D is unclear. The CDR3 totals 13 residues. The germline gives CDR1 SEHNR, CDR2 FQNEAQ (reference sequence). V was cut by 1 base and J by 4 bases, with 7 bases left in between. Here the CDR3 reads CASSLGGVYGYTF. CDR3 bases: TGTGCCAGCAGCTTAGGAGGTGTCTATGGCTACACCTTC.

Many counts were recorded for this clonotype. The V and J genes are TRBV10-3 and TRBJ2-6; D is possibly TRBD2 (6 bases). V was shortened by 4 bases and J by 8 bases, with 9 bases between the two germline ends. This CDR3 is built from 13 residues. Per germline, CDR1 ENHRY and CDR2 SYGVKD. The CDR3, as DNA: TGTGCCATCAGTGCCGGGGACTCCAACGTCCTGACTTTC. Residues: CAISAGDSNVLTF.

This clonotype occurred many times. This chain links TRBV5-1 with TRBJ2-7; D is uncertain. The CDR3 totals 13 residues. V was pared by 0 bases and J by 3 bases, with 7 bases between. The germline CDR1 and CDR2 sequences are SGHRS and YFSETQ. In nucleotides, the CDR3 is TGCGCCAGCAGCTTGGCACGGTACTACGAGCAGTACTTC. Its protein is CASSLARYYEQYF.

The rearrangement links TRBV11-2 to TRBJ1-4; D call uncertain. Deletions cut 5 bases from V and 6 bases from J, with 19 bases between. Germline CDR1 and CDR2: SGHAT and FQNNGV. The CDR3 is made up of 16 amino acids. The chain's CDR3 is CASSANGLLGHEKLFF. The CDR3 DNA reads TGTGCCAGCAGCGCAAACGGACTGCTCGGACATGAAAAACTGTTTTTT.

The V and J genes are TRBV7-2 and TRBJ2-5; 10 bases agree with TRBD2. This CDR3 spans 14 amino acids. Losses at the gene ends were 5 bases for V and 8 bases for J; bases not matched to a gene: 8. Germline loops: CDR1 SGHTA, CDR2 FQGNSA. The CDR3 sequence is CASSILAGEATQYF. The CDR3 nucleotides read TGTGCCAGCAGCATCCTAGCGGGAGAGGCTACCCAGTACTTC.

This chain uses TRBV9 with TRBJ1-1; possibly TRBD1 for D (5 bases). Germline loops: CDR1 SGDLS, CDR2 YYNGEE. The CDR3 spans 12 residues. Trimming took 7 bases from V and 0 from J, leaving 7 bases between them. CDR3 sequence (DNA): TGTGCCAGCGGGGGGTTGAACACTGAAGCTTTCTTT. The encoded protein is CASGGLNTEAFF.

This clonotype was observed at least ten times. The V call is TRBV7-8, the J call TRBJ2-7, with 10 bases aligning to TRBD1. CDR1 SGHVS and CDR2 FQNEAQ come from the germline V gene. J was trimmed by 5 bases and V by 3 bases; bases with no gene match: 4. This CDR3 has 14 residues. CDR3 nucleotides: TGTGCCAGCAGCTTCGGGACAGGGGTCCACGAGCAGTACTTC. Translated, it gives CASSFGTGVHEQYF.

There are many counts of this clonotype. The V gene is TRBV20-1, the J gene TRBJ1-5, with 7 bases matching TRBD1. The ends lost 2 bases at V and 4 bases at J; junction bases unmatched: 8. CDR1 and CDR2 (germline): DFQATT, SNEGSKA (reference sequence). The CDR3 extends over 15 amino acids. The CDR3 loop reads CSARIKWDSNQPQHF. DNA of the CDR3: TGCAGTGCTAGAATTAAATGGGACAGTAATCAGCCCCAGCATTTT.

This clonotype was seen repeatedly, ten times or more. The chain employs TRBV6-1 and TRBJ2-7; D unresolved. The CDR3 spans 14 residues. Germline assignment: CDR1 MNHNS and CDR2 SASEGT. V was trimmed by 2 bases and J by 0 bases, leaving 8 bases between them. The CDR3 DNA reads TGTGCCAGCAGTGAAATGACCACCTCCTACGAGCAGTACTTC. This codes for CASSEMTTSYEQYF.

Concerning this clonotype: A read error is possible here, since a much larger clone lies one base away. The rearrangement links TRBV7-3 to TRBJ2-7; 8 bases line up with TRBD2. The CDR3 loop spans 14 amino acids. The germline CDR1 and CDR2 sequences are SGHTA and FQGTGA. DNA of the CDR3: TGCGCCAGCAGCCAAGGGGACTCCCGGGGGGGGCAGTACTTC. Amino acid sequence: CASSQGDSRGGQYF.

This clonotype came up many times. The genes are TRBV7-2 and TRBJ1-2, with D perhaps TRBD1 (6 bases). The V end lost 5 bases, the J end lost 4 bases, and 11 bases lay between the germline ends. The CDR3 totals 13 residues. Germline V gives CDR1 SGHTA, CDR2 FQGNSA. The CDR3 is CASSRTTGYGYTF. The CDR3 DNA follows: TGTGCCAGCAGCCGGACGACAGGCTATGGCTACACCTTC.

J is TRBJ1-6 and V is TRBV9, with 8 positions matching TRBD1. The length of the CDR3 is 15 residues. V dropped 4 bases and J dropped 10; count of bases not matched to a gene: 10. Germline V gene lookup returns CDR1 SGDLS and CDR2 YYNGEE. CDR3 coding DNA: TGTGCCAGCAGCTTGACCGGGACAGGAGCCTCACCCCTCCACTTT. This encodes CASSLTGTGASPLHF.

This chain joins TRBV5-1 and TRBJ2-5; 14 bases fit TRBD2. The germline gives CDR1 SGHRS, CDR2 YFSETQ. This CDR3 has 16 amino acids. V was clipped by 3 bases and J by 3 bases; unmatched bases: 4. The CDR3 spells CASSWGLAGVKETQYF. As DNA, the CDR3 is TGCGCCAGCAGCTGGGGACTAGCGGGAGTTAAAGAGACCCAGTACTTC. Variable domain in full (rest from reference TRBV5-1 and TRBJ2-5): KAGVTQTPRYLIKTRGQQVTLSCSPISGHRSVSWYQQTPGQGLQFLFEYFSETQRNKGNFPGRFSGRQFSNSRSEMNVSTLELGDSALYLCASSWGLAGVKETQYFGPGTRLLVL.

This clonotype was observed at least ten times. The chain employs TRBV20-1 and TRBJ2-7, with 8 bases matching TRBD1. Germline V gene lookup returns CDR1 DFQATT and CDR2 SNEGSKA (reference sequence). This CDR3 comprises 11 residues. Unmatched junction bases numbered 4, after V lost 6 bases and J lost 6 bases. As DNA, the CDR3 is TGCAGTGCCCGGACAGGGTCCGAGCAGTACTTC. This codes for CSARTGSEQYF.

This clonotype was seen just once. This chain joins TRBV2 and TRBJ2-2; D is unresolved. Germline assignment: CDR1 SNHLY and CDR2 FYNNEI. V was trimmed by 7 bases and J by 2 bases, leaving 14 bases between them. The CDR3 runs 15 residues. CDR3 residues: CASNPTRTNTGELFF. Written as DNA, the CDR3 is TGTGCCAGCAATCCCACGCGGACCAACACCGGGGAGCTGTTTTTT.

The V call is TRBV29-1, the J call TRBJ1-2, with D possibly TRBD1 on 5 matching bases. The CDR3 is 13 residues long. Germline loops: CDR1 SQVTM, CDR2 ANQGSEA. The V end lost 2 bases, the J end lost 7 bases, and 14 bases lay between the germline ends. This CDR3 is CSVERGGGFGYTF. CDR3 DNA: TGCAGCGTTGAACGGGGGGGAGGGTTTGGCTACACCTTC. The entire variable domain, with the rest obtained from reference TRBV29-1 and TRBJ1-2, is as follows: SAVISQKPSRDICQRGTSLTIQCQVDSQVTMMFWYRQQPGQSLTLIATANQGSEATYESGFVIDKFPISRPNLTFSTLTVSNMSPEDSSIYLCSVERGGGFGYTFGSGTRLTVV.

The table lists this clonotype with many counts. The DNA of the CDR3 is TGCGCCCCCTCCTCGACAGGGAAGGTGGGAGGCTACACCTTC. Encoded protein: CAPSSTGKVGGYTF. The J gene is TRBJ1-2, the V gene TRBV5-1, with 7 bases aligning to TRBD1. Germline trimming cut 10 bases from V and 8 bases from J; bases unmatched to any gene: 17. The CDR3 contains 14 residues. Germline CDR1 SGHRS, CDR2 YFSETQ.

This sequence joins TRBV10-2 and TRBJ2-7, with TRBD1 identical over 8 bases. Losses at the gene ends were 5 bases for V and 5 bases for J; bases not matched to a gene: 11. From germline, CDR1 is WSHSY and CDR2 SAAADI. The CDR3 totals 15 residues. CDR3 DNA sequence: TGCGCCAGCAGTTCTCTGGACAGGGTGGGCAACGAGCAGTACTTC. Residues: CASSSLDRVGNEQYF.

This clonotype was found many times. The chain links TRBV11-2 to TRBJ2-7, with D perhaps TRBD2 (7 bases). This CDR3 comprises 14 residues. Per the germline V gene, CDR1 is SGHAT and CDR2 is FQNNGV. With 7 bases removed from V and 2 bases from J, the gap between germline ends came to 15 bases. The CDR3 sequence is CASTLAGGPYEQYF. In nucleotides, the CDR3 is TGTGCCAGCACCCTGGCCGGGGGGCCCTACGAGCAGTACTTC.

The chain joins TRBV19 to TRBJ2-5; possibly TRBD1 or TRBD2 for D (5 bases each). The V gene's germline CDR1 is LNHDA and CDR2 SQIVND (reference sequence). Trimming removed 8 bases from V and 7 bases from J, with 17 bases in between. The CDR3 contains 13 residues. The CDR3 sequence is CASQTERDGTQYF. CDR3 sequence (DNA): TGTGCCAGTCAGACCGAAAGGGACGGGACCCAGTACTTC. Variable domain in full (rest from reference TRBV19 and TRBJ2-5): DGGITQSPKYLFRKEGQNVTLSCEQNLNHDAMYWYRQDPGQGLRLIYYSQIVNDFQKGDIAEGYSVSREKKESFPLTVTSAQKNPTAFYLCASQTERDGTQYFGPGTRLLVL.